The 17 T cell receptor beta chains below all came from one sample that was sequenced in a study of T cell repertoires in cytomegalovirus infection. TCRdb fed the reads into MiXCR, producing one record per CDR3 protein. The table records 150,000 to 200,000 distinct CDR3 sequences, approximately 19% of them present only once. Sequencing was performed on PBMCs. These receptors came from a human donor in good health (CMV status not recorded). Some clones in this sample may be carry-over from other donors' samples.

The V and J genes are TRBV14 and TRBJ2-3; D not certain. The CDR3 has 12 residues. Germline V gives CDR1 SGHDN, CDR2 FVKESK. V lost 3 bases, J lost 4 bases, and 5 bases lay in between. The CDR3 protein is CASSQFADTQYF. The CDR3 DNA reads TGTGCCAGCAGCCAGTTCGCAGATACGCAGTATTTT.

A few counts support this clonotype. The junction departs from the called germline gene at one end, perhaps through a read error. This sequence joins TRBV7-6 and TRBJ2-3; D possibly corresponds to TRBD2 (6 bases). From germline, CDR1 is SGHVS and CDR2 FNYEAQ. This CDR3 region has 14 residues. The CDR3 is CASSLGGSADTQYF. CDR3 DNA: TGTGCTAGCAGCTTAGGAGGGAGCGCAGATACGCAGTATTTT.

This clonotype was seen more than once but under ten times. The CDR3 DNA sequence: TGTGCCAGCAGCCGATCACCGGGACGGTCCTCGTCCTATGGCTACACCTTC. Protein: CASSRSPGRSSSYGYTF. The rearrangement joins TRBV7-3 to TRBJ1-2; possible D gene TRBD1, 5 bases. Germline V CDR1 and CDR2: SGHTA, FQGTGA. Trimming cost V 5 bases and J 4 bases, with 23 bases left between them. The CDR3 totals 17 residues.

This clonotype was recorded at least ten times. The CDR3 loop reads CASKRQGATYEQYF. The CDR3 DNA is TGCGCCAGCAAGAGACAGGGGGCGACCTACGAGCAGTACTTC. The rearrangement joins TRBV5-1 to TRBJ2-7, with 10 nucleotides matching TRBD1. CDR1 and CDR2 from the germline V gene are SGHRS and YFSETQ. The CDR3 runs to 14 residues. V gave up 6 bases and J gave up 2 bases; unmatched junction bases: 5.

This clonotype was seen repeatedly, ten times or more. The rearrangement uses TRBV7-2 and TRBJ2-7, with 10 positions matching TRBD1. Germline V gene sequence: CDR1 SGHTA, CDR2 FQGNSA. This CDR3 has 13 amino acids. V was clipped by 4 bases and J by 3 bases; unmatched bases: 0. The CDR3 DNA reads TGTGCCAGCAGCTGGACAGGGGGCTACGAGCAGTACTTC. Translation gives CASSWTGGYEQYF.

J is TRBJ2-7 and V is TRBV7-2; D is perhaps TRBD2 (5 bases). The V and J ends lost 5 bases and 5 bases respectively, with 19 bases between them. The germline V gene has CDR1 SGHTA and CDR2 FQGNSA. CDR3 length: 15 residues. The DNA for the CDR3 is TGTGCCAGCAGCCCCGGAGGCGCCGGGTCCCACGAGCAGTACTTC. This gives the protein CASSPGGAGSHEQYF.

As concerns this clonotype: A read error is possible here, since a much larger clone lies one base away. This sequence joins TRBV12-3 or TRBV12-4 and TRBJ1-4; D gene unclear. CDR3 length equals 11 residues. The CDR3 DNA is TGTGCCCGCAGTTTCTATGAAAAACTGTTTTTT. As protein: CARSFYEKLFF.

There are many counts of this clonotype. This chain connects TRBV11-2 to TRBJ1-6, with unresolved D. The CDR3 consists of 15 residues. Germline values: CDR1 SGHAT, CDR2 FQNNGV. V was shortened by 0 bases and J by 6 bases, with 9 bases between the two germline ends. For the CDR3, the DNA is TGTGCCAGCAGCTTAGAACCGGGCAGTAATTCACCCCTCCACTTT. Its translation is CASSLEPGSNSPLHF. The whole variable domain, filled in from reference TRBV11-2 and TRBJ1-6, reads EAGVAQSPRYKIIEKRQSVAFWCNPISGHATLYWYQQILGQGPKLLIQFQNNGVVDDSQLPKDRFSAERLKGVDSTLKIQPAKLEDSAVYLCASSLEPGSNSPLHFGNGTRLTVT.

This clonotype was detected ten times or more. The CDR3 DNA is TGCGCCAGCAGCCAAGTCGCCTCAGATACGCAGTATTTT. Encoded protein: CASSQVASDTQYF. J is TRBJ2-3 and V is TRBV4-1; no definite D call. This CDR3 is 13 amino acids long. V lost 1 base to trimming and J lost 4 bases, with 6 bases between them. Per germline, CDR1 MGHRA and CDR2 YSYEKL.

This clonotype was found a few times. The chain combines TRBV5-1 with TRBJ2-7; D call uncertain. Germline V gene lookup returns CDR1 SGHRS and CDR2 YFSETQ. The CDR3 length is 13 residues. V gave up 4 bases and J gave up 6 bases, with 14 bases separating them. The CDR3 loop reads CASSPAGPSEQYF. DNA of the CDR3: TGCGCCAGCAGCCCCGCCGGCCCCTCCGAGCAGTACTTC.

This clonotype was detected a few times. V and J are TRBV6-4 and TRBJ2-3; D uncertain. Trimming removed 5 bases from V and 0 bases from J, with 12 bases in between. There are 15 residues in the CDR3. Germline V gives CDR1 MRHNA, CDR2 SNTAGT. CDR3 nucleotide sequence: TGTGCCAGCAGTTTACAGTCTTCTAGCACAGATACGCAGTATTTT. Translation gives CASSLQSSSTDTQYF.

This clonotype was seen ten or more times. The genes are TRBV28 and TRBJ2-7; D gene unclear. The ends were cut back, 2 bases at V and 2 bases at J, with 4 bases in the middle. The germline V gene has CDR1 MDHEN and CDR2 SYDVKM. The CDR3 is 12 residues long. The CDR3 nucleotides read TGTGCCAGCAGTTTAAATGCCTACGAGCAGTACTTC. Translated: CASSLNAYEQYF.

This clonotype was counted many times. V is TRBV14 and J is TRBJ1-2; 8 bases agree with TRBD1. This CDR3 spans 16 amino acids. J was trimmed by 8 bases and V by 4 bases; bases with no gene match: 15. The germline CDR1 and CDR2 sequences are SGHDN and FVKESK. This CDR3 is CASSPRRGQADQGYTF. CDR3 DNA sequence: TGTGCCAGCAGCCCCCGCCGGGGACAGGCAGATCAAGGCTACACCTTC.

This clonotype has just a few counts. The rearrangement uses TRBV25-1 and TRBJ2-7; 7 positions agree with TRBD2. Looked up from germline, CDR1 is MGHDK and CDR2 is SYGVNS. This CDR3 has 15 amino acids. Losses at the gene ends were 4 bases for V and 2 bases for J; bases not matched to a gene: 8. DNA for the CDR3: TGTGCCAGCAGTGGGCGGGGGAAGGACGCCTACGAGCAGTACTTC. It is translated as CASSGRGKDAYEQYF.

This chain links TRBV19 with TRBJ2-1; D is uncertain. The V end lost 7 bases, the J end lost 3 bases, and 16 bases lay between the germline ends. This CDR3 has 15 amino acids. Germline lookup yields CDR1 LNHDA and CDR2 SQIVND (reference sequence). This chain's CDR3 is CASTPSSTGYNEQFF. Here the CDR3 DNA reads TGTGCCAGTACCCCCTCGTCCACGGGCTACAATGAGCAGTTCTTC. Variable domain in full (rest from reference TRBV19 and TRBJ2-1): DGGITQSPKYLFRKEGQNVTLSCEQNLNHDAMYWYRQDPGQGLRLIYYSQIVNDFQKGDIAEGYSVSREKKESFPLTVTSAQKNPTAFYLCASTPSSTGYNEQFFGPGTRLTVL.

In regard to this clonotype: One end of the junction is discordant with germline, which a read error may explain. This chain connects TRBV29-1 to TRBJ2-2; weak D call: TRBD2 (5 bases). This CDR3 has 14 amino acids. The germline CDR1 and CDR2 sequences are SQVTM and ANQGSEA. Here the CDR3 reads CSVDGDPNTGELCF. DNA for the CDR3: TGCAGCGTTGATGGCGATCCGAACACCGGGGAGCTGTGTTTT.

This clonotype was seen ten or more times. The chain joins TRBV4-1 to TRBJ2-7; D is undetermined. From germline, CDR1 is MGHRA and CDR2 YSYEKL. The CDR3 has 15 residues. The germline V and J ends were trimmed by 0 bases and 0 bases, with 9 bases remaining between them. Here the CDR3 DNA reads TGCGCCAGCAGCCAAGAATTTAGCCCCTCCTACGAGCAGTACTTC. Amino acid sequence: CASSQEFSPSYEQYF.